This is a list of T cell receptor beta chains from one sample in a study of blood T cell repertoires in COVID-19. Sequencing used immunoSEQ multiplex PCR; TCRdb keeps in-frame clones, though not all of them. In the table there are over 120,000 clones, about 86% of which are singletons. Material: peripheral blood. These receptors came from a woman aged 45-60 years with active or convalescent COVID-19. The CDR3 runs from the conserved cysteine through the conserved F or W. Each record gives: J gene, D gene, V gene, clone size, CDR3 DNA, CDR3 protein. The D gene is left open where the match is weak. Where a row states a size, it is once, few, many or the class of an expanded clone; other rows omit it.

j_gene: TRBJ1-3; d_gene: .; v_gene: TRBV12-3/TRBV12-4; abundance: few; CDR3nt: TGTGCCAGCACCAACTCTGGAAACACCATATATTTT; CDR3aa: CASTNSGNTIYF
j_gene: TRBJ2-7; d_gene: TRBD1; v_gene: TRBV4-2; abundance: .; CDR3nt: TGTGCCAGCAGCCAGTTTGGGACAGGGGGCTCCGAGCAGTACTTC; CDR3aa: CASSQFGTGGSEQYF
j_gene: TRBJ1-6; d_gene: .; v_gene: TRBV4-1; abundance: .; CDR3nt: TGCGCCAGCAGCCAGCAACGGGTTAGCTCCTATAATTCACCCCTCCACTTT; CDR3aa: CASSQQRVSSYNSPLHF
j_gene: TRBJ2-3; d_gene: .; v_gene: TRBV29-1; abundance: .; CDR3nt: TGCAGCGCTGATGGGACGGGAGAAGCTAGCACAGATACGCAGTATTTT; CDR3aa: CSADGTGEASTDTQYF
j_gene: TRBJ2-3; d_gene: TRBD2; v_gene: TRBV24-1; abundance: .; CDR3nt: TGTGCCACCAGTGCTAGCGGTGGCACAGATACGCAGTATTTT; CDR3aa: CATSASGGTDTQYF
j_gene: TRBJ2-5; d_gene: .; v_gene: TRBV3-1/TRBV3-2; abundance: .; CDR3nt: TGTGCCAGCACCTCAGGGGCCCGAGAGACCCAGTACTTC; CDR3aa: CASTSGARETQYF
j_gene: TRBJ2-6; d_gene: .; v_gene: TRBV27; abundance: .; CDR3nt: TGTGCCAGCAGTTCACACAGACTATCTGGGGCCAACGTCCTGACTTTC; CDR3aa: CASSSHRLSGANVLTF
j_gene: TRBJ2-3; d_gene: .; v_gene: TRBV28; abundance: .; CDR3nt: TGTGCCAGCAGTTTACCACCGGGACTTTCAGATACGCAGTATTTT; CDR3aa: CASSLPPGLSDTQYF
j_gene: TRBJ1-5; d_gene: TRBD1; v_gene: TRBV28; abundance: .; CDR3nt: TGTGCCAGCAGTTTGACAGGGGGCCGGCAGCCCCAGCATTTT; CDR3aa: CASSLTGGRQPQHF
j_gene: TRBJ2-7; d_gene: .; v_gene: TRBV12-3/TRBV12-4; abundance: .; CDR3nt: TGTGCCAGCAGTACCCTAGGTGGGGAGCAGTACTTC; CDR3aa: CASSTLGGEQYF
j_gene: TRBJ2-7; d_gene: .; v_gene: TRBV11-2; abundance: .; CDR3nt: TGTGCCAGCAGCTCGGGACTCTACGAGCAGTACTTC; CDR3aa: CASSSGLYEQYF
j_gene: TRBJ2-7; d_gene: TRBD1; v_gene: TRBV27; abundance: .; CDR3nt: TGTGCCAGCAGTCCAACAGGGGTACCTGGGGGCGGGTTGGGCTACGAGCAGTACTTC; CDR3aa: CASSPTGVPGGGLGYEQYF
j_gene: TRBJ2-3; d_gene: TRBD2; v_gene: TRBV30; abundance: .; CDR3nt: TGTGCCCTAGCGGGAGGGCCAGATACGCAGTATTTT; CDR3aa: CALAGGPDTQYF
j_gene: TRBJ2-5; d_gene: TRBD2; v_gene: TRBV7-3; abundance: .; CDR3nt: TGTGCCAGCAGCTTAGACGGGGCCCTTAGCGGGGGGGCGCGGGAGACCCAGTACTTC; CDR3aa: CASSLDGALSGGARETQYF
j_gene: TRBJ2-4; d_gene: .; v_gene: TRBV5-4; abundance: .; CDR3nt: TGTGCCAGCAGCTCGGGAAATACTTACCTAGCCAAAAACATTCAGTACTTC; CDR3aa: CASSSGNTYLAKNIQYF
j_gene: TRBJ1-1; d_gene: TRBD1; v_gene: TRBV7-2; abundance: .; CDR3nt: TGTGCCAGCAGGACAGGGACGAACACTGAAGCTTTCTTT; CDR3aa: CASRTGTNTEAFF
j_gene: TRBJ1-2; d_gene: TRBD1; v_gene: TRBV5-1; abundance: .; CDR3nt: TGCGCCAGCAGCTTGGCACCGGGACAGGGGTACGGCTACACCTTC; CDR3aa: CASSLAPGQGYGYTF
j_gene: TRBJ1-1; d_gene: .; v_gene: TRBV9; abundance: .; CDR3nt: TGTGCCAGCAGCACAGCGAACACTGAAGCTTTCTTT; CDR3aa: CASSTANTEAFF
j_gene: TRBJ2-7; d_gene: TRBD1; v_gene: TRBV5-1; abundance: .; CDR3nt: TGCGCCAGCAGCCGAGGGCCGGGACAGGGGACCTACGAGCAGTACTTC; CDR3aa: CASSRGPGQGTYEQYF
j_gene: TRBJ1-2; d_gene: .; v_gene: TRBV7-2; abundance: .; CDR3nt: TGTGCCAGCAGCTTAGTTCAGGGATCGGGCTATGGCTACACCTTC; CDR3aa: CASSLVQGSGYGYTF
j_gene: TRBJ2-1; d_gene: .; v_gene: TRBV4-3; abundance: once; CDR3nt: TGCGCCAGCAGCCAAGTCGGGTTCCCCTACAATGAGCAGTTCTTC; CDR3aa: CASSQVGFPYNEQFF
j_gene: TRBJ1-3; d_gene: .; v_gene: TRBV6-1; abundance: .; CDR3nt: TGTGCCAGCAGTGAAAACGAGATCTCCCTAAACACCATATATTTT; CDR3aa: CASSENEISLNTIYF
j_gene: TRBJ1-1; d_gene: .; v_gene: TRBV4-2; abundance: .; CDR3nt: TGTGCCAGCAGCCATGTGGGGGGAACGTCCACTGAAGCTTTCTTT; CDR3aa: CASSHVGGTSTEAFF
j_gene: TRBJ1-2; d_gene: .; v_gene: TRBV18; abundance: .; CDR3nt: TGTGCCAGCTCACCGGTACAGGGCGGTGCGGATGGCTACACCTTC; CDR3aa: CASSPVQGGADGYTF
j_gene: TRBJ1-4; d_gene: .; v_gene: TRBV2; abundance: .; CDR3nt: TGTGCCAGCGGGGAGACAGGACATAATGAAAAACTGTTTTTT; CDR3aa: CASGETGHNEKLFF
j_gene: TRBJ2-1; d_gene: .; v_gene: TRBV4-2; abundance: .; CDR3nt: TGTGCCAGCAGCCAATTAGCGGAACCGGCGGAGTTCTTC; CDR3aa: CASSQLAEPAEFF
j_gene: TRBJ1-4; d_gene: .; v_gene: TRBV30; abundance: .; CDR3nt: TGTGCCTGGAGCATTGGGGCAGACGAAAAACTGTTTTTT; CDR3aa: CAWSIGADEKLFF
j_gene: TRBJ1-1; d_gene: TRBD1; v_gene: TRBV4-3; abundance: .; CDR3nt: TGCGCCAGCAGCCAAGTCACAGGGGGATGGGGGAACACTGAAGCTTTCTTT; CDR3aa: CASSQVTGGWGNTEAFF
j_gene: TRBJ1-2; d_gene: TRBD1; v_gene: TRBV7-2; abundance: .; CDR3nt: TGTGCCAGCAGCTTAGGACAGGGGGTGAGAGGTGGCTACACCTTC; CDR3aa: CASSLGQGVRGGYTF
j_gene: TRBJ2-5; d_gene: TRBD2; v_gene: TRBV10-3; abundance: .; CDR3nt: TGTGCCATCAGCATTAGCGGGGTGCAAGAGACCCAGTACTTC; CDR3aa: CAISISGVQETQYF
j_gene: TRBJ1-6; d_gene: .; v_gene: TRBV19; abundance: .; CDR3nt: TGTGCCAGTTCGCCGATGTATAGCTCCTATAATTCACCCCTCCACTTT; CDR3aa: CASSPMYSSYNSPLHF
j_gene: TRBJ2-1; d_gene: .; v_gene: TRBV29-1; abundance: .; CDR3nt: TGCAGCGCTGTGGGCGTACACAATGAGCAGTTCTTC; CDR3aa: CSAVGVHNEQFF
j_gene: TRBJ2-1; d_gene: .; v_gene: TRBV12-5; abundance: .; CDR3nt: TGTGCTAGTGGTTTCCGCGATGAGCAGTTCTTC; CDR3aa: CASGFRDEQFF
j_gene: TRBJ1-2; d_gene: .; v_gene: TRBV2; abundance: .; CDR3nt: TGTGCCAGCAGCTACAGGACGTCCGCCAACTATGGCTACACCTTC; CDR3aa: CASSYRTSANYGYTF
j_gene: TRBJ1-2; d_gene: TRBD1; v_gene: TRBV5-1; abundance: once; CDR3nt: TGCGCCAGCAGCCTTTTACCGACAGGGTCCCCCCTTAACTATGGCTACACCTTC; CDR3aa: CASSLLPTGSPLNYGYTF
j_gene: TRBJ1-5; d_gene: .; v_gene: TRBV18; abundance: .; CDR3nt: TGTGCCAGCTCACCACAGCCCAATAGCAATCAGCCCCAGCATTTT; CDR3aa: CASSPQPNSNQPQHF
j_gene: TRBJ2-1; d_gene: .; v_gene: TRBV27; abundance: .; CDR3nt: TGTGCCAGCAGTCTGAGACAGTACAATGAGCAGTTCTTC; CDR3aa: CASSLRQYNEQFF
j_gene: TRBJ1-1; d_gene: .; v_gene: TRBV7-6; abundance: once; CDR3nt: TGTGCCAGCAGCCACCACCGGACGGCGGGCACTGAAGCTTTCTTT; CDR3aa: CASSHHRTAGTEAFF
j_gene: TRBJ2-1; d_gene: .; v_gene: TRBV9; abundance: .; CDR3nt: TGTGCCAGCAGCGCCTTACAGGGCCATGAGCAGTTCTTC; CDR3aa: CASSALQGHEQFF
j_gene: TRBJ1-1; d_gene: .; v_gene: TRBV5-5; abundance: .; CDR3nt: TGTGCCAGCAGCTTGGTATCCCGGGACTGGGATGAAGCTTTCTTT; CDR3aa: CASSLVSRDWDEAFF
j_gene: TRBJ1-2; d_gene: .; v_gene: TRBV7-2; abundance: once; CDR3nt: TGTGCCAGCAGCTCCGGGATGCCTCAGGGCTACACCTTC; CDR3aa: CASSSGMPQGYTF
j_gene: TRBJ2-1; d_gene: .; v_gene: TRBV6-2/TRBV6-3; abundance: .; CDR3nt: TGTGCCAGCAGTGCAAACAGGGTTGGGGAGCAGTTCTTC; CDR3aa: CASSANRVGEQFF
j_gene: TRBJ1-5; d_gene: .; v_gene: TRBV7-8; abundance: .; CDR3nt: TGTGCCAGCAGCCAGGGGACATTTGGGCTAAATCAGCCCCAGCATTTT; CDR3aa: CASSQGTFGLNQPQHF
j_gene: TRBJ2-3; d_gene: TRBD2; v_gene: TRBV10-3; abundance: .; CDR3nt: TGTGCCATCAGTAATAGACTAGCGAACACAGATACGCAGTATTTT; CDR3aa: CAISNRLANTDTQYF
j_gene: TRBJ2-1; d_gene: TRBD2; v_gene: TRBV4-3; abundance: .; CDR3nt: TGCGCCAGCAGCCAAGTTATTAGCGGGGGAAGGGAGCAGTTCTTC; CDR3aa: CASSQVISGGREQFF